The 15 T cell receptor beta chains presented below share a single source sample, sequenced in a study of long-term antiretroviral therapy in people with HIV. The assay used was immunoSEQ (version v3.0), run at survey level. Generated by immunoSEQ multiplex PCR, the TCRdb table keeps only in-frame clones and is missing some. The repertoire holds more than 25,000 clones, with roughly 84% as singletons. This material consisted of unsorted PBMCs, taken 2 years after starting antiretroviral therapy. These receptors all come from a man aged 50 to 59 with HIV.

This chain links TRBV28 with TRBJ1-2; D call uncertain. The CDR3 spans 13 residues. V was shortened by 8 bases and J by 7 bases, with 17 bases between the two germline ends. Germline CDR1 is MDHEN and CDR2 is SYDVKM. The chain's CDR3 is CASGIGFLSGYTF. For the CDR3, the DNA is TGTGCCAGCGGAATAGGGTTTCTCTCTGGCTACACCTTC.

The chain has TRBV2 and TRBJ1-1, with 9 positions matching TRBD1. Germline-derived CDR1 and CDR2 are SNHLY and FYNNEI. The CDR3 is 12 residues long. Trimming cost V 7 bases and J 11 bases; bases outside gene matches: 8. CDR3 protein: CASTSGQGLAFF. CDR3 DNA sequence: TGTGCCAGCACCTCGGGACAGGGTCTTGCTTTCTTT. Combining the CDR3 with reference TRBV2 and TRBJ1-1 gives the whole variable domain EPEVTQTPSHQVTQMGQEVILRCVPISNHLYFYWYRQILGQKVEFLVSFYNNEISEKSEIFDDQFSVERPDGSNFTLKIRSTKLEDSAMYFCASTSGQGLAFFGQGTRLTVV.

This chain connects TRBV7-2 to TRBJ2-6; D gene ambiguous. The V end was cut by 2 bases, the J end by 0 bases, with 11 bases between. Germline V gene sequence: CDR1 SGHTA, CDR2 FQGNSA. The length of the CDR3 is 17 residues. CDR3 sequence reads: CASSLRAQFSGANVLTF. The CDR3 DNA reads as TGTGCCAGCAGCTTAAGGGCTCAATTCTCTGGGGCCAACGTCCTGACTTTC. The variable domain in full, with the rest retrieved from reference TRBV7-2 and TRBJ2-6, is GAGVSQSPSNKVTEKGKDVELRCDPISGHTALYWYRQSLGQGLEFLIYFQGNSAPDKSGLPSDRFSAERTGGSVSTLTIQRTQQEDSAVYLCASSLRAQFSGANVLTFGAGSRLTVL.

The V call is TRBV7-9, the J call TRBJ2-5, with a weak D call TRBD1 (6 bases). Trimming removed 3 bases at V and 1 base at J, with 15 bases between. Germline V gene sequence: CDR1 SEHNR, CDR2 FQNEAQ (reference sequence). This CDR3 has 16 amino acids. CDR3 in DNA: TGTGCCAGCAGCTTTAGCCCGACAGGTCTCCAAGAGACCCAGTACTTC. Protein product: CASSFSPTGLQETQYF.

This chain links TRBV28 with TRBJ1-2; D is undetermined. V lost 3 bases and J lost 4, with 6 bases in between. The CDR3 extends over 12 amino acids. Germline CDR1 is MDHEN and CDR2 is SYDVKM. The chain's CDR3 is CASSFRSYGYTF. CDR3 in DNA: TGTGCCAGCAGTTTCAGATCCTATGGCTACACCTTC.

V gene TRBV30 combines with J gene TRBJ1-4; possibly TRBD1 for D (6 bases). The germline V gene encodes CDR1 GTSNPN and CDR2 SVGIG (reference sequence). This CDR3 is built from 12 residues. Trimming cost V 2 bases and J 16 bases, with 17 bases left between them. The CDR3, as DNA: TGTGCCTGGAGTACCAGGGGCCGCCTGAAGTTTTTT. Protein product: CAWSTRGRLKFF.

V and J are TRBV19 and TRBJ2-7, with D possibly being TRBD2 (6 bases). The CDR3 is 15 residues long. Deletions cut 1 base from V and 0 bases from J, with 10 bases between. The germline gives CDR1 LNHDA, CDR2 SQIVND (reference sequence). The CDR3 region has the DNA TGTGCCAGTAGTATAGGTGGAGGGAACTCCTACGAGCAGTACTTC. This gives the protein CASSIGGGNSYEQYF.

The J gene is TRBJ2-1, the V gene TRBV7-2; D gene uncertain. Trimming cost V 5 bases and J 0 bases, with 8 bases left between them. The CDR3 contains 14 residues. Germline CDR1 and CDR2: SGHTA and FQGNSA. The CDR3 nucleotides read TGTGCCAGCAGCCCGAGCGACTCCTACAATGAGCAGTTCTTC. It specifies CASSPSDSYNEQFF. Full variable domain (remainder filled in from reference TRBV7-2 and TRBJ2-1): GAGVSQSPSNKVTEKGKDVELRCDPISGHTALYWYRQSLGQGLEFLIYFQGNSAPDKSGLPSDRFSAERTGGSVSTLTIQRTQQEDSAVYLCASSPSDSYNEQFFGPGTRLTVL.

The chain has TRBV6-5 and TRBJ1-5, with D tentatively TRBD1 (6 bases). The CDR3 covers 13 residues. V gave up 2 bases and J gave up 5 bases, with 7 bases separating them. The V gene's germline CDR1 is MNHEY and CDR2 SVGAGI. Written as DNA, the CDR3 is TGTGCCAGCAGTTACGGGGGGCATCAGCCCCAGCATTTT. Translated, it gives CASSYGGHQPQHF.

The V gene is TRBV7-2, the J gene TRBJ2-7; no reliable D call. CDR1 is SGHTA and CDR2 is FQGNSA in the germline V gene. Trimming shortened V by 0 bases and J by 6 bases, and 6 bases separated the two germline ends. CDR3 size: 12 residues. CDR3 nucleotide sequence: TGTGCCAGCAGCTTAGCATGGGGCGAGCAGTACTTC. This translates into CASSLAWGEQYF. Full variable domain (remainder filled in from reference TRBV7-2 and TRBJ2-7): GAGVSQSPSNKVTEKGKDVELRCDPISGHTALYWYRQSLGQGLEFLIYFQGNSAPDKSGLPSDRFSAERTGGSVSTLTIQRTQQEDSAVYLCASSLAWGEQYFGPGTRLTVT.

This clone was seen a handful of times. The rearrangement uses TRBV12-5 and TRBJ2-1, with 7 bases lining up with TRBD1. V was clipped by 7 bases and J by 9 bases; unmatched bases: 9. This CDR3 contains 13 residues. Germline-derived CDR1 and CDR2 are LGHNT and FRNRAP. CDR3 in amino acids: CASDQTGNGEQFF. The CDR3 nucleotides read TGTGCTAGTGACCAGACAGGGAACGGTGAGCAGTTCTTC.

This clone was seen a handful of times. CDR3 sequence: CASSDPTGLTQPQHF. For the CDR3, the DNA is TGTGCCAGCAGTGACCCGACAGGATTAACCCAGCCCCAGCATTTT. The chain is built from TRBV6-1 and TRBJ1-5; tentative D call: TRBD1 (6 bases). V lost 3 bases, J lost 7 bases, and 16 bases lay in between. CDR3 length equals 15 residues. Germline loops: CDR1 MNHNS, CDR2 SASEGT.

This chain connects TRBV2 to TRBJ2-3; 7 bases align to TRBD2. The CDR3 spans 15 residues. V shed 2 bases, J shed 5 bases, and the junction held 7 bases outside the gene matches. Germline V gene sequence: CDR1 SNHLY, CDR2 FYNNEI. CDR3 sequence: CASSESTQREDTQYF. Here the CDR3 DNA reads TGTGCCAGCAGTGAATCGACCCAGCGGGAAGATACGCAGTATTTT.

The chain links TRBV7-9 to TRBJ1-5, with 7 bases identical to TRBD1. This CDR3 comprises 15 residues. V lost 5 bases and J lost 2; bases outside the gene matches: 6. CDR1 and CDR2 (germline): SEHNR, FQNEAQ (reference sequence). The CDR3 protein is CASSITGDGNQPQHF. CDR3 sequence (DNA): TGTGCCAGCAGCATTACAGGGGACGGCAATCAGCCCCAGCATTTT.

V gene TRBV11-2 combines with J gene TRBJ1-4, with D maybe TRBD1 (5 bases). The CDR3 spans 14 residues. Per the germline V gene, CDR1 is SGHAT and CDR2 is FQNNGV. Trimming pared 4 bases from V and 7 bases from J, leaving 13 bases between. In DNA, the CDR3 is TGTGCCAGCAGCTCCCTACGACAGATTGAAAAACTGTTTTTT. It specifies CASSSLRQIEKLFF.